This T cell receptor beta chain was identified during a study of human T cells and chemical hapten exposure. Background on the study: All through the roughly 24-week study, the scalp of each patient received diphenylcyclopropenone doses weekly.

As originally analysed: Sample TCR counts, which ranged from roughly 23,224 to 750,000, had a median of 95,638. TCRdb reanalysed the RACE reads using MiXCR and keeps one entry per CDR3 protein. It is TCRdb's table, rather than the study itself, that gives the V and J calls and clone size. The data contain about 180,000 distinct CDR3 sequences, around 30% of them seen just once; the ten biggest clones take up roughly 3%. This sample's time point: pre-sensitization, week 0. Treatment noted: therapeutic diphenylcyclopropenone sensitization with weekly scalp DPC. The receptor was derived from a woman younger than 45 with alopecia areata. Some clones in this sample may be carry-over from other donors' samples. The sample here was whole blood, taken in connection with sensitization to the hapten diphenylcyclopropenone (DPC).

In nucleotides, the CDR3 is TGCAGCGTTCGCGGACAGGGCGGCAATCAGCCCCAGCATTTT. This encodes CSVRGQGGNQPQHF. This sequence joins TRBV29-1 and TRBJ1-5; 8 nucleotides line up with TRBD1. The ends lost 5 bases at V and 2 bases at J; junction bases unmatched: 5. Germline CDR1 reads SQVTM; CDR2 reads ANQGSEA. The CDR3 has 14 amino acids.